A selection of T cell receptor beta chains follows, all from one sample in a study of vaccination and CD4 T cells after COVID-19. TCRdb called the PCR reads again in MiXCR, with one record for every CDR3 protein. The table records about 24,000 distinct CDR3 sequences, under 65% of them present only once. Here the sequenced sample was CD4+ T cells from blood, taken before SARS-CoV-2 vaccination. The origin of the receptors is a human donor who had recovered from COVID-19. CDR3s include the opening cysteine and the closing phenylalanine or tryptophan. A D gene is named only where the DNA matches it firmly. Clone size is not always given. Where it is, it says once, few, many or a class for expanded clones.

j_gene | v_gene | abundance | d_gene | CDR3nt | CDR3aa
TRBJ1-5 | TRBV30 | NA | NA | TGTGCCTGGAGTACCGATAGCAATCAGCCCCAGCATTTT | CAWSTDSNQPQHF
TRBJ1-2 | TRBV2 | NA | NA | TGTGCCAGCAGTGACCGGGACGGCCGTTACTATGGCTACACCTTC | CASSDRDGRYYGYTF
TRBJ2-3 | TRBV7-2 | few | NA | TGTGCCAGCAGCTGGGGAGTCGAGATAGATACGCAGTATTTT | CASSWGVEIDTQYF
TRBJ2-1 | TRBV7-3 | NA | TRBD2 | TGTGCCAGCAGCCGCCAACCCCCGGGACTAGCGGGAGGAGGCTCCTACAATGAGCAGTTCTTC | CASSRQPPGLAGGGSYNEQFF
TRBJ1-6 | TRBV6-5 | few | NA | TGTGCCAGCAGTTACCTCGGGACCAACAATTCACCCCTCCACTTT | CASSYLGTNNSPLHF
TRBJ2-4 | TRBV7-9 | NA | TRBD1 | TGTGCCAGCAGCTTCGCCGGGACAGAAAACATTCAGTACTTC | CASSFAGTENIQYF
TRBJ2-7 | TRBV5-8 | NA | TRBD1 | TGTGCCAGCAGCCAACACAGGGGGTCCTACGAGCAGTACTTC | CASSQHRGSYEQYF
TRBJ2-5 | TRBV12-3/TRBV12-4 | few | NA | TGTGCCAGCAGTTTCAGAGGGAGTGAGACCCAGTACTTC | CASSFRGSETQYF
TRBJ2-5 | TRBV20-1 | NA | NA | TGCAGTGCTGTACAGGGGCGGGGAGAGACCCAGTACTTC | CSAVQGRGETQYF
TRBJ1-5 | TRBV4-3 | NA | NA | TGCGCCAGCAGCCAAGATTCCGGTCAGCCCCAGCATTTT | CASSQDSGQPQHF
TRBJ2-2 | TRBV10-1 | NA | NA | TGCGCCAGCAGTGAAGAGGGACCCCCCGGGGAGCTGTTTTTT | CASSEEGPPGELFF
TRBJ1-2 | TRBV19 | NA | NA | TGTGCCAGTAGTCCCGGACGGCAGGGTCACCATGGCTACACCTTC | CASSPGRQGHHGYTF
TRBJ2-5 | TRBV28 | few | NA | TGTGCCAGCAGTTTTTCACAGGGGGGGCTGGTTGGCGGAGAGACCCAGTACTTC | CASSFSQGGLVGGETQYF
TRBJ2-7 | TRBV20-1 | NA | NA | TGCAGTGCTAGCGGGGCTGGGGGCCAGCGCATCGAGCAGTACTTC | CSASGAGGQRIEQYF
TRBJ1-5 | TRBV7-2 | few | NA | TGTGCCAGCAGCCCACGACCCACACAGGGTTATCAGCCCCAGCATTTT | CASSPRPTQGYQPQHF
TRBJ2-5 | TRBV6-1 | NA | NA | TGTGCCAGCGAGAGCAGGGACCAAGAGACCCAGTACTTC | CASESRDQETQYF
TRBJ2-3 | TRBV29-1 | NA | NA | TGCAGCGTTGGACTAGACAGGACAGATACGCAGTATTTT | CSVGLDRTDTQYF
TRBJ2-3 | TRBV6-1 | NA | TRBD1 | TGTGCCAGCATTAGGCGGACAGGGGACGATACGCAGTATTTT | CASIRRTGDDTQYF
TRBJ2-5 | TRBV19 | NA | NA | TGTGCCAGTAGTATCTCGGAGACCCAGTACTTC | CASSISETQYF
TRBJ1-6 | TRBV4-1 | NA | NA | TGCGCCAGCAGCCAAGATCACAGGGTGTTGGATTCACCCCTCCACTTT | CASSQDHRVLDSPLHF
TRBJ1-2 | TRBV5-4 | few | NA | TGTGCCAGCAGCCCGAACCCCCTGACTCCGCCCGGGGATGGCTACACCTTC | CASSPNPLTPPGDGYTF
TRBJ2-5 | TRBV6-1 | NA | NA | TGTGCCAGCAGTGAAGCGCCTAGCAGGGTCCAAGAGACCCAGTACTTC | CASSEAPSRVQETQYF
TRBJ2-7 | TRBV6-2/TRBV6-3 | few | TRBD2 | TGTGCCGCCGGAGCGGGGAGAAGGCTCGAGCAGTACTTC | CAAGAGRRLEQYF
TRBJ2-3 | TRBV7-8 | few | TRBD2 | TGTGCCAGCAGCTACCAGAGCGGGAGTGGGGGCACAGATACGCAGTATTTT | CASSYQSGSGGTDTQYF
TRBJ1-2 | TRBV16 | NA | NA | TGTGCCAGCAGCCAAACAGGGTCCTACTATGGCTACACCTTC | CASSQTGSYYGYTF
TRBJ1-6 | TRBV7-6 | NA | NA | TGTGCCAGCAGCTTAGCCGGACAGAGGAATTCACCCCTCCACTTT | CASSLAGQRNSPLHF
TRBJ1-2 | TRBV4-1 | NA | NA | TGCGCCAGCAGCCAGGGGGGGGACGGTGGCTACACCTTC | CASSQGGDGGYTF
TRBJ2-5 | TRBV10-2 | NA | TRBD2 | TGCGCCAGCAGTGACTCCGGGCGGGAGGGGGAGACCCAGTACTTC | CASSDSGREGETQYF
TRBJ1-5 | TRBV2 | few | NA | TGTGCCAGCAGTCCCGAGGAACAGCCCCAGCATTTT | CASSPEEQPQHF